At least ten counts were recorded for the clone carrying this TCR beta chain. The data were obtained in a study of blood T cell repertoires in COVID-19. Study summary: PBMCs, B-cell-depleted T cells, or T cells were the source of the cDNA or gDNA that made up the material.

The CDR3 sequence is 14 residues long. Losses at the gene ends were 7 bases for V and 9 bases for J; bases not matched to a gene: 5. Germline lookup yields CDR1 MNHEY and CDR2 SVGAGI. The assay was immunoSEQ multiplex PCR, and TCRdb's table has in-frame clones only and misses some. Of around 300,000 clones in the sample, 85% were seen once. The source is a human donor in a cohort sampled during active COVID-19. This chain uses TRBV6-5 with TRBJ2-1, with 14 bases lining up with TRBD2. The specimen was peripheral blood. This chain's CDR3 is CASNRLAGGPEQFF. The CDR3 DNA reads as TGTGCCAGCAACCGACTAGCGGGGGGGCCTGAGCAGTTCTTC.